The 25 T cell receptor beta chains reported below all come from one sample, sequenced in a study of blood T cell repertoires in COVID-19. Produced via immunoSEQ multiplex PCR; TCRdb's table is partial and in-frame only. The table includes over 100,000 clones, around nine tenths detected once. Sequencing input: peripheral blood. The receptors here all came from a woman in her 50s with COVID-19, enrolled during active disease.

The chain uses TRBV5-1 and TRBJ2-3; no definite D call. Germline loops: CDR1 SGHRS, CDR2 YFSETQ. Trimming took 0 bases from V and 5 from J, leaving 7 bases between them. This CDR3 has 13 amino acids. CDR3 DNA sequence: TGCGCCAGCAGCTTGGGGCCGGGAGATACGCAGTATTTT. This gives the protein CASSLGPGDTQYF.

In DNA, the CDR3 is TGTGCCAGCTCGGGGGGTTGGGGTTACACCTTC. Residues: CASSGGWGYTF. The chain links TRBV2 to TRBJ1-2; D might be TRBD1 (5 bases). This CDR3 spans 11 amino acids. Germline V gives CDR1 SNHLY, CDR2 FYNNEI. Trimming shortened V by 8 bases and J by 11 bases, and 15 bases separated the two germline ends.

This rearrangement joins TRBV6-2 or TRBV6-3 to TRBJ2-5; perhaps TRBD1 as D (6 bases). With 3 bases removed from V and 1 base from J, the gap between germline ends came to 12 bases. CDR3 length: 15 residues. Germline CDR1 reads MNHEY; CDR2 reads SVGEGT. CDR3 amino acids: CASSYRTGTQETQYF. CDR3 coding DNA: TGTGCCAGCAGTTATCGTACAGGGACCCAAGAGACCCAGTACTTC.

The rearrangement uses TRBV13 and TRBJ2-1, with 14 bases identical to TRBD2. CDR3 size: 18 residues. Germline values: CDR1 PRHDT, CDR2 FYEKMQ (reference sequence). V was pared by 4 bases and J by 7 bases, with 12 bases of the junction left unmatched. The CDR3 nucleotides read TGTGCCAGCAGCTCCCCCCCGACTAGCGGGGGGGCCTTAAATGAGCAGTTCTTC. Translation: CASSSPPTSGGALNEQFF. Looking up the rest from reference TRBV13 and TRBJ2-1 gives the full variable domain: AAGVIQSPRHLIKEKRETATLKCYPIPRHDTVYWYQQGPGQDPQFLISFYEKMQSDKGSIPDRFSAQQFSDYHSELNMSSLELGDSALYFCASSSPPTSGGALNEQFFGPGTRLTVL.

The chain recombines TRBV5-6 with TRBJ1-3, with D perhaps matching TRBD1 (5 bases). CDR3 length: 16 amino acids. The germline V and J ends were trimmed by 0 bases and 2 bases, with 12 bases remaining between them. CDR1 SGHDT and CDR2 YYEEEE come from the germline V gene. CDR3 amino acids: CASSLGPTAPGNTIYF. CDR3 in DNA: TGTGCCAGCAGCTTGGGGCCGACAGCCCCTGGAAACACCATATATTTT.

This chain links TRBV19 with TRBJ2-2; D might be TRBD2 (7 bases). CDR1 and CDR2 (germline): LNHDA, SQIVND (reference sequence). CDR3 length equals 15 residues. Trimming removed 7 bases from V and 4 bases from J, with 16 bases in between. The CDR3 DNA reads TGTGCCAGTAAAGGGGAGGGGGAAGGCACCGGGGAGCTGTTTTTT. Its translation: CASKGEGEGTGELFF. The full variable domain, its missing parts supplied by reference TRBV19 and TRBJ2-2, is DGGITQSPKYLFRKEGQNVTLSCEQNLNHDAMYWYRQDPGQGLRLIYYSQIVNDFQKGDIAEGYSVSREKKESFPLTVTSAQKNPTAFYLCASKGEGEGTGELFFGEGSRLTVL.

The rearrangement joins TRBV30 to TRBJ1-1; no firm D call. This CDR3 spans 16 amino acids. Trimming took off 0 bases at V and 1 base at J, with 15 bases between the two ends. Germline V lookup: CDR1 GTSNPN, CDR2 SVGIG (reference sequence). The CDR3 coding sequence is TGTGCCTGGAGTGTAATCGGGTTATCCCAGAACACTGAAGCTTTCTTT. It codes for CAWSVIGLSQNTEAFF.

The gene calls are TRBV9 and TRBJ2-1, with D possibly matching TRBD2 (5 bases). The CDR3 sequence is 15 residues long. Trimming shortened V by 2 bases and J by 4 bases, and 13 bases separated the two germline ends. Germline CDR1 SGDLS, CDR2 YYNGEE. The CDR3 sequence: CASSVWGSGYNEQFF. The CDR3 bases are TGTGCCAGCAGCGTTTGGGGAAGCGGATACAATGAGCAGTTCTTC.

The chain recombines TRBV5-8 with TRBJ2-3, with 7 bases aligning to TRBD1. The CDR3 has 15 amino acids. Germline assignment: CDR1 SGHTS and CDR2 YDEGEE. V gave up 4 bases and J gave up 4 bases; unmatched junction bases: 9. The CDR3 spells CASSGDRVRADTQYF. The CDR3 region has the DNA TGTGCCAGCAGCGGCGACAGGGTAAGGGCAGATACGCAGTATTTT.

This sequence joins TRBV19 and TRBJ1-6, with D uncertain. Germline V gene sequence: CDR1 LNHDA, CDR2 SQIVND (reference sequence). V was cut by 7 bases and J by 7 bases, with 11 bases left in between. The CDR3 spans 13 residues. Written as DNA, the CDR3 is TGTGCCAGTAAGGAGGGAGGGAATTCACCCCTCCACTTT. This encodes CASKEGGNSPLHF.

J is TRBJ2-7 and V is TRBV6-2 or TRBV6-3, with D maybe TRBD2 (5 bases). CDR3 length: 13 residues. The V gene lost 2 bases and the J gene lost 4 bases, with 9 bases spanning the gap. Germline CDR1 reads MNHEY; CDR2 reads SVGEGT. CDR3 bases: TGTGCCAGCAGTTACACCGCGGGTTACGAGCAGTACTTC. Amino acids: CASSYTAGYEQYF.

In this sample, this clone turned up a few times. The chain employs TRBV5-1 and TRBJ2-7, with 9 bases matching TRBD1. V shed 2 bases, J shed 0 bases, and the junction held 3 bases outside the gene matches. The germline V gene has CDR1 SGHRS and CDR2 YFSETQ. This CDR3 comprises 15 residues. CDR3 protein: CASSFGQGSSYEQYF. In nucleotides, the CDR3 is TGCGCCAGCAGCTTCGGACAGGGGAGCTCCTACGAGCAGTACTTC.

The chain joins TRBV28 to TRBJ2-7, with 8 bases identical to TRBD2. Trimming removed 8 bases from V and 1 base from J; junction bases left unmatched: 10. The CDR3 covers 15 residues. Germline loops: CDR1 MDHEN, CDR2 SYDVKM. The CDR3 here is CASGTSGGVSYEQYF. In DNA, the CDR3 is TGTGCCAGCGGGACGAGCGGGGGCGTATCCTACGAGCAGTACTTC.

This chain links TRBV3-1 (or the pseudogene TRBV3-2) with TRBJ2-7, with D possibly matching TRBD1 (5 bases). Germline V gene lookup returns CDR1 LGHDT and CDR2 YNNKEL (reference sequence). V gave up 0 bases and J gave up 6 bases, with 12 bases separating them. The CDR3 runs to 14 residues. In DNA form, the CDR3 reads TGTGCCAGCAGCCAAGAAGTAAGGGGTGCCGAGCAGTACGTC. Amino acid sequence: CASSQEVRGAEQYV.

V and J are TRBV5-1 and TRBJ2-1; TRBD2 aligns across 9 bases. Looked up from germline, CDR1 is SGHRS and CDR2 is YFSETQ. CDR3 size: 13 residues. V gave up 2 bases and J gave up 9 bases; unmatched junction bases: 3. The CDR3 loop is CASSLLAGGEQFF. DNA for the CDR3: TGCGCCAGCAGCTTACTAGCGGGCGGTGAGCAGTTCTTC.

The chain carries TRBV10-3 and TRBJ1-2; D possibly corresponds to TRBD1 (5 bases). The germline V gene has CDR1 ENHRY and CDR2 SYGVKD. The CDR3 spans 14 residues. Trimming left V 0 bases short and J 4 bases short, with 9 bases between. The CDR3 region is CAISESEGSYGYTF. CDR3 bases: TGTGCCATCAGTGAGTCGGAGGGGAGCTATGGCTACACCTTC.

The V and J genes are TRBV19 and TRBJ2-3; 10 nucleotides align to TRBD1. V trimming: 8 bases; J trimming: 2 bases; junction bases outside the gene matches: 10. In germline, CDR1 is LNHDA, CDR2 SQIVND (reference sequence). This CDR3 contains 16 residues. DNA for the CDR3: TGTGCCAGTGGGAAGGGACAGGGGTTCCCCACAGATACGCAGTATTTT. As protein: CASGKGQGFPTDTQYF.

This chain connects TRBV6-5 to TRBJ2-7, with a weak D call TRBD1 (6 bases). V lost 0 bases and J lost 6, with 9 bases in between. The length of the CDR3 is 13 residues. The V gene's germline CDR1 is MNHEY and CDR2 SVGAGI. The CDR3 bases are TGTGCCAGCAGTTACTCGCCAGGGGTCGAGCAGTACTTC. This encodes CASSYSPGVEQYF.

The gene calls are TRBV18 and TRBJ2-6; D is perhaps TRBD1 (5 bases). V was trimmed by 2 bases and J by 0 bases, leaving 11 bases between them. The germline V gene encodes CDR1 KGHSH and CDR2 LQKENI. CDR3 length: 17 residues. The CDR3 region has the DNA TGTGCCAGCTCACCAAACAGGTTAAGCTCTGGGGCCAACGTCCTGACTTTC. Its translation: CASSPNRLSSGANVLTF.

In DNA form, the CDR3 reads TGTGCCAGCAGTTTGAGCGGGATTACTGAAGCTTTCTTT. It yields the protein CASSLSGITEAFF. J is TRBJ1-1 and V is TRBV12-3 or TRBV12-4; D ambiguous. V lost 3 bases and J 5 bases, leaving 10 bases between the germline ends. The CDR3 has 13 amino acids.

The CDR3 DNA is TGTGCCAGCAGCTTAGTAACAACTGAAGCTTTCTTT. Residues: CASSLVTTEAFF. V is TRBV13 and J is TRBJ1-1; D remains ambiguous. The CDR3 contains 12 residues. From germline, CDR1 is PRHDT and CDR2 FYEKMQ (reference sequence). Trimming cost V 1 base and J 5 bases, with 5 bases left between them.

The chain uses TRBV4-1 and TRBJ1-1; D is ambiguous. Trimming removed 2 bases from V and 5 bases from J, with 12 bases in between. The germline CDR1 and CDR2 sequences are MGHRA and YSYEKL. The CDR3 is 14 residues long. The CDR3, as DNA: TGCGCCAGCAGCCAACCTCCTCGGCGGACTGAAGCTTTCTTT. It specifies CASSQPPRRTEAFF.

The chain carries TRBV12-5 and TRBJ2-3; 13 bases map to TRBD2. The J segment lost 4 bases and the V segment lost 2 bases, leaving 3 bases of the junction unmatched. CDR3 length: 16 amino acids. Germline V gives CDR1 LGHNT, CDR2 FRNRAP. For the CDR3, the DNA is TGTGCTAGTGGTTTGATTACTAGCGGGGGGGCAGATACGCAGTATTTT. It codes for CASGLITSGGADTQYF.

The chain combines TRBV3-1 (or the pseudogene TRBV3-2) with TRBJ1-2, with D hard to call. V was clipped by 0 bases and J by 2 bases, with 13 bases between them. CDR1 and CDR2 (germline): LGHDT, YNNKEL (reference sequence). The CDR3 has 16 amino acids. CDR3 amino acids: CASSQDRSFPNYGYTF. The CDR3 DNA sequence: TGTGCCAGCAGCCAAGACAGAAGTTTCCCCAACTATGGCTACACCTTC.

A remark on this clone: The sample contains more than one DNA sequence encoding this CDR3. V is TRBV5-1 and J is TRBJ1-4; D not certain. Trimming took off 0 bases at V and 4 bases at J, with 4 bases between the two ends. This CDR3 comprises 13 residues. Germline-derived CDR1 and CDR2 are SGHRS and YFSETQ. The CDR3: CASSLGLNEKLFF. The CDR3 DNA reads as TGCGCCAGCAGCTTGGGACTTAATGAAAAACTGTTTTTT.